These 24 T cell receptor beta chains came from one sample sequenced in a study of blood T cell repertoires in COVID-19. TCRdb's copy holds only in-frame clones and misses some; the assay was immunoSEQ multiplex PCR. In the table there are 110,000 or so clones, 88% of which are singletons. Sample: peripheral blood. The receptors were gathered from a human donor in a cohort sampled during active COVID-19.

The chain uses TRBV28 and TRBJ1-2; D might be TRBD1 (6 bases). V was shortened by 5 bases and J by 2 bases, with 12 bases between the two germline ends. Germline lookup yields CDR1 MDHEN and CDR2 SYDVKM. This CDR3 contains 14 residues. The CDR3 bases are TGTGCCAGCAGTCGAGGGGGGGGAAACTATGGCTACACCTTC. Translated, it gives CASSRGGGNYGYTF.

In this sample, this clone turned up a few times. The gene calls are TRBV28 and TRBJ2-2; weak D call: TRBD2 (5 bases). V was cut by 5 bases and J by 13 bases, with 11 bases left in between. The CDR3 length is 11 residues. Looked up from germline, CDR1 is MDHEN and CDR2 is SYDVKM. CDR3 sequence reads: CASSTPRGLFF. For the CDR3, the DNA is TGTGCCAGCAGTACCCCCCGGGGGCTGTTTTTT.

V and J are TRBV4-1 and TRBJ2-7; the D gene is possibly TRBD1 (5 bases). The V end lost 0 bases, the J end lost 0 bases, and 9 bases lay between the germline ends. The CDR3 has 15 residues. In germline, CDR1 is MGHRA, CDR2 YSYEKL. The CDR3 spells CASSQEGRGSYEQYF. In nucleotides, the CDR3 is TGCGCCAGCAGCCAAGAAGGAAGGGGCTCCTACGAGCAGTACTTC.

This clone was recorded a few times. J is TRBJ1-5 and V is TRBV24-1; a weak D match, TRBD1 (5 bases). Trimming removed 6 bases at V and 6 bases at J, with 14 bases between. The germline CDR1 and CDR2 sequences are KGHDR and SFDVKD. The CDR3 spans 14 residues. CDR3 sequence (DNA): TGTGCCACCAGTCGGCCAGGGCCAGGTCAGCCCCAGCATTTT. Translating it yields CATSRPGPGQPQHF.

Note on this clone: Sequence at one end of the junction differs from germline and may be a read error. This chain joins TRBV7-7 and TRBJ2-2, with TRBD2 identical over 13 bases. Looked up from germline, CDR1 is SSHAT and CDR2 is FNYEAQ (reference sequence). This CDR3 is built from 16 residues. In DNA, the CDR3 is TGTGCTAGCAGCCGGACTAGCGGGAGTAGCGCCGGGGAGCTGTTTTTT. Translation: CASSRTSGSSAGELFF.

This chain connects TRBV27 to TRBJ1-1; 7 bases align to TRBD1. J lost 2 bases, V lost 8 bases, and 14 bases had no gene match. This CDR3 is built from 16 residues. Germline-derived CDR1 and CDR2 are MNHEY and SMNVEV (reference sequence). In nucleotides, the CDR3 is TGTGCCAGCCTTCCCCCTTACAGGGGACCTAACACTGAAGCTTTCTTT. It yields the protein CASLPPYRGPNTEAFF.

To note about this clone: At the DNA level, this CDR3 is encoded by other sequences in the same sample as well. The rearrangement joins TRBV11-2 to TRBJ2-7, with 8 bases lining up with TRBD1. Germline V gene data show CDR1 as SGHAT and CDR2 as FQNNGV. CDR3 size: 14 residues. V lost 3 bases, J lost 4 bases, and 5 bases stayed unmatched. The CDR3: CASSFGQGGYEQYF. The DNA for the CDR3 is TGTGCCAGCAGCTTCGGACAGGGAGGATACGAGCAGTACTTC.

V is TRBV10-3 and J is TRBJ1-5; 10 bases are a match to TRBD1. With 9 bases clipped from V and 0 bases from J, the junction kept 2 bases outside the gene matches. This CDR3 has 14 residues. Per germline, CDR1 ENHRY and CDR2 SYGVKD. CDR3 loop: CAIGTGDSNQPQHF. Here the CDR3 DNA reads TGTGCCATAGGGACAGGGGATAGCAATCAGCCCCAGCATTTT.

The rearrangement joins TRBV7-2 to TRBJ2-7, with D possibly matching TRBD2 (6 bases). CDR1 and CDR2 from the germline V gene are SGHTA and FQGNSA. Trimming took off 6 bases at V and 2 bases at J, with 11 bases between the two ends. CDR3 length: 13 residues. The CDR3 protein is CASSSGYTYEQYF. CDR3 sequence (DNA): TGTGCCAGCAGTAGCGGTTACACCTACGAGCAGTACTTC.

V and J are TRBV2 and TRBJ2-7; D may be TRBD2 (5 bases). The CDR3 spans 14 residues. Germline V CDR1 and CDR2: SNHLY, FYNNEI. Trimming took 8 bases from V and 4 from J, leaving 18 bases between them. CDR3: CASALGSEGYEQYF. In DNA, the CDR3 is TGTGCCAGCGCGTTAGGGTCTGAGGGTTACGAGCAGTACTTC.

This clone showed up just a few times. This chain uses TRBV11-3 with TRBJ1-3; D uncertain. There are 16 residues in the CDR3. Germline V lookup: CDR1 SGHNT, CDR2 YENEEA. V lost 5 bases and J lost 4, with 18 bases in between. CDR3 in DNA: TGTGCCAGCAGCGCGGGTTCGGTGGATACGGGAAACACCATATATTTT. It specifies CASSAGSVDTGNTIYF.

Concerning this clone: Other DNA sequences in the same sample also yield this CDR3. The CDR3 DNA reads as TGTGCCTGGAGTGGGGTAGCGGGGTGGGAAGAGACCCAGTACTTC. This sequence encodes CAWSGVAGWEETQYF. The chain carries TRBV30 and TRBJ2-5, with TRBD2 matching 8 bases. The V gene end was trimmed by 1 base and the J gene end by 3 bases; junction bases not matched to a gene: 7. Germline CDR1 GTSNPN, CDR2 SVGIG (reference sequence). The CDR3 loop spans 15 amino acids. Looking up the rest from reference TRBV30 and TRBJ2-5 gives the full variable domain: SQTIHQWPATLVQPVGSPLSLECTVEGTSNPNLYWYRQAAGRGLQLLFYSVGIGQISSEVPQNLSASRPQDRQFILSSKKLLLSDSGFYLCAWSGVAGWEETQYFGPGTRLLVL.

The chain is built from TRBV18 and TRBJ2-5; 10 positions match TRBD2. CDR1 and CDR2 (germline): KGHSH, LQKENI. CDR3 length: 18 residues. Trimming took 3 bases from V and 5 from J; bases not matched to a gene: 15. This CDR3 is CASSPARTSGILRETQYF. The DNA for the CDR3 is TGTGCCAGCTCACCCGCCCGGACTAGCGGAATTTTGCGGGAGACCCAGTACTTC.

The rearrangement uses TRBV28 and TRBJ1-6, with 7 nucleotides matching TRBD1. The CDR3 covers 15 residues. Germline V gene data show CDR1 as MDHEN and CDR2 as SYDVKM. V shed 5 bases and J 10 bases; nucleotides not matched to a gene: 11. In nucleotides, the CDR3 is TGTGCCAGCAGTCCAGCCGCGACAGGGAGGTCACCCCTCCACTTT. It is translated as CASSPAATGRSPLHF.

CDR3 sequence reads: CASSASGESSYEQYF. The CDR3, as DNA: TGTGCCAGCAGCGCTAGCGGCGAGTCCTCCTACGAGCAGTACTTC. The chain recombines TRBV7-8 with TRBJ2-7; 7 bases fit TRBD2. CDR1 is SGHVS and CDR2 is FQNEAQ in the germline V gene. There are 15 residues in the CDR3. Unmatched junction bases numbered 7, after V lost 5 bases and J lost 0 bases.

The chain links TRBV10-2 to TRBJ2-1, with 7 bases fitting TRBD2. V lost 2 bases to trimming and J lost 7 bases; unmatched junction nucleotides: 2. Germline lookup yields CDR1 WSHSY and CDR2 SAAADI. This CDR3 is built from 13 residues. CDR3 amino acids: CASSEGEGNEQFF. DNA for the CDR3: TGCGCCAGCAGTGAGGGGGAGGGGAATGAGCAGTTCTTC.

This chain uses TRBV5-4 with TRBJ1-1, with D uncertain. CDR1 is SGHNT and CDR2 is YYREEE in the germline V gene (reference sequence). Deletions cut 4 bases from V and 3 bases from J, with 10 bases between. This CDR3 is built from 13 residues. CDR3 sequence (DNA): TGTGCCAGCAGCCGAACTCAGGACACTGAAGCTTTCTTT. This translates into CASSRTQDTEAFF.

The chain employs TRBV5-4 and TRBJ2-3; TRBD2 agrees at 8 bases. V was pared by 4 bases and J by 4 bases, with 11 bases of the junction left unmatched. This CDR3 contains 16 residues. Germline V gene lookup returns CDR1 SGHNT and CDR2 YYREEE (reference sequence). The CDR3 sequence: CASSRLKIAGPDTQYF. CDR3 DNA sequence: TGTGCCAGCAGCCGACTCAAAATAGCGGGACCAGATACGCAGTATTTT. Looking up the rest from reference TRBV5-4 and TRBJ2-3 gives the full variable domain: ETGVTQSPTHLIKTRGQQVTLRCSSQSGHNTVSWYQQALGQGPQFIFQYYREEENGRGNFPPRFSGLQFPNYSSELNVNALELDDSALYLCASSRLKIAGPDTQYFGPGTRLTVL.

In the case of this clone: The junction does not match germline at one end; this may be a read error. The rearrangement uses TRBV7-7 and TRBJ2-5, with 9 bases identical to TRBD1. The germline gives CDR1 SSHAT, CDR2 FNYEAQ (reference sequence). The CDR3 length is 14 residues. The CDR3 DNA follows: TGTGCTAGCAGCTCGGGACAGGGAAGCGAGACCCAGTACTTC. It codes for CASSSGQGSETQYF.

As regards this clone: This sample includes further DNA sequences coding for the same CDR3. As DNA, the CDR3 is TGTGCCAGCACTCGGGGTCGTGGGGAGTACTTC. The encoded protein is CASTRGRGEYF. V gene TRBV5-6 combines with J gene TRBJ2-7, with D perhaps TRBD2 (5 bases). The CDR3 is made up of 11 amino acids. Germline V gene data show CDR1 as SGHDT and CDR2 as YYEEEE. The V end lost 6 bases, the J end lost 11 bases, and 15 bases lay between the germline ends.

The V gene is TRBV6-5, the J gene TRBJ2-2; weak D call: TRBD1 (6 bases). The CDR3 consists of 15 residues. Looked up from germline, CDR1 is MNHEY and CDR2 is SVGAGI. The V end was cut by 6 bases, the J end by 6 bases, with 17 bases between. The CDR3: CASRDFRGPAGELFF. CDR3 in DNA: TGTGCCAGCAGGGACTTCAGGGGACCCGCCGGGGAGCTGTTTTTT.

In DNA, the CDR3 is TGCGCCAGCTTCGAGGGGGCGTATGGCTACACCTTC. Its protein is CASFEGAYGYTF. The J gene is TRBJ1-2, the V gene TRBV5-1; TRBD1 matches 7 bases. Germline V gene lookup returns CDR1 SGHRS and CDR2 YFSETQ. Germline trimming cut 7 bases from V and 5 bases from J; bases unmatched to any gene: 5. The CDR3 has 12 residues.

The genes are TRBV29-1 and TRBJ1-1, with D uncertain. Germline V CDR1 and CDR2: SQVTM, ANQGSEA. CDR3 size: 11 residues. V shed 7 bases and J shed 11 bases, with 17 bases lying between them. DNA of the CDR3: TGCAGCGCCGGGAGCCGAAGGGAGGCTTTCTTT. Translation gives CSAGSRREAFF.

The V call is TRBV11-2, the J call TRBJ2-1; 8 nucleotides match TRBD2. Trimming removed 2 bases from V and 9 bases from J; junction bases left unmatched: 12. This CDR3 spans 16 amino acids. The germline gives CDR1 SGHAT, CDR2 FQNNGV. CDR3 DNA sequence: TGTGCCAGCAGCTTATCAGGCCTAGCGGGCGAGCCTGAGCAGTTCTTC. Translation gives CASSLSGLAGEPEQFF.